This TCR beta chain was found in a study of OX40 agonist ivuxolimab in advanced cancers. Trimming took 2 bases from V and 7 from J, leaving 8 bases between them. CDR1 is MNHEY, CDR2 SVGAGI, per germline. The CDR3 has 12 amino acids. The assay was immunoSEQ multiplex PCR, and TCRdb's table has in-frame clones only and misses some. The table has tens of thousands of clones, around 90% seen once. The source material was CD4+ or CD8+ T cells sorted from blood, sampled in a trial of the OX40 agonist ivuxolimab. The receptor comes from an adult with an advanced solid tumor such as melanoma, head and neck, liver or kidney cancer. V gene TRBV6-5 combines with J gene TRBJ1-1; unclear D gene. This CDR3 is CASSYAAGEAFF. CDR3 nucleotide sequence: TGTGCCAGCAGTTACGCGGCAGGTGAAGCTTTCTTT.